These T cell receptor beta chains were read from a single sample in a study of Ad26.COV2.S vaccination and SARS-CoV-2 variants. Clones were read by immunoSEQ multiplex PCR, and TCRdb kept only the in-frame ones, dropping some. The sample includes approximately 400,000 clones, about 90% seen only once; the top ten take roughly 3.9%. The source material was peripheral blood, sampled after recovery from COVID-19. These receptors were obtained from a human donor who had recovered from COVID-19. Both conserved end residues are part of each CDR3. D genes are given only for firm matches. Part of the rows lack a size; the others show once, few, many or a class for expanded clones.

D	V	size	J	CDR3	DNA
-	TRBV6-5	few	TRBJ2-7	CASSSGGKNHEQYF	TGTGCCAGCAGTTCTGGAGGGAAGAACCACGAGCAGTACTTC
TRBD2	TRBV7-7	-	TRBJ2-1	CASTRAGGSYNEQFF	TGTGCTAGCACCCGAGCGGGGGGGTCCTACAATGAGCAGTTCTTC
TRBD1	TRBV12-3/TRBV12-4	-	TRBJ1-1	CASTLGGPDAAFF	TGTGCCAGCACCCTAGGGGGCCCGGATGCAGCTTTCTTT
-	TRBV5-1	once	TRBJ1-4	CASSLASGALDKKLFF	TGCGCCAGCAGCTTGGCATCAGGGGCTCTGGATAAAAAACTGTTTTTT
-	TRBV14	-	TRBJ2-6	CASSQRAGVTSGANVLTF	TGTGCCAGCAGCCAGAGAGCAGGGGTCACCTCTGGGGCCAACGTCCTGACTTTC
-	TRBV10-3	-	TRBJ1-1	CAISGDNEAFF	TGTGCCATCAGTGGGGACAACGAAGCTTTCTTT
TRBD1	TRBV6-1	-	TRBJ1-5	CASSGGRDRAYQPQHF	TGTGCCAGCAGTGGGGGCCGGGACAGGGCATATCAGCCCCAGCATTTT
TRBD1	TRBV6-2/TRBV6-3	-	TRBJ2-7	CASSRPGTGVSKRHSYEQYF	TGTGCCAGCAGTAGACCCGGGACAGGGGTTTCGAAGCGTCACTCCTACGAGCAGTACTTC
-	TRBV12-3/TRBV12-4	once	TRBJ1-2	CASSHETDYGYTF	TGTGCCAGCAGCCACGAAACCGACTATGGCTACACCTTC
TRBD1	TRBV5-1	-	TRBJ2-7	CASSPRQGQDEQYF	TGCGCCAGCAGCCCTCGACAGGGGCAAGACGAGCAGTACTTC
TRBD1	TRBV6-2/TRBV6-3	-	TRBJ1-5	CASTPTGNGQPQHF	TGTGCCAGCACCCCGACAGGGAATGGTCAGCCCCAGCATTTT
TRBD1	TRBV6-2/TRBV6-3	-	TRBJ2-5	CASSRQGLQETQYF	TGTGCCAGCAGCCGACAGGGGCTCCAAGAGACCCAGTACTTC
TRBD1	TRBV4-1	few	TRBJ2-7	CASSLGQGAGEQYF	TGCGCCAGCAGCCTAGGACAGGGGGCAGGCGAGCAGTACTTC
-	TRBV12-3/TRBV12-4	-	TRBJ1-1	CASSFSVEAFF	TGTGCCAGCAGTTTTTCAGTTGAAGCTTTCTTT
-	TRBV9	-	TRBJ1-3	CASSPHPLTTVLSGNTIYF	TGTGCCAGCAGCCCCCACCCATTAACGACAGTTCTCTCTGGAAACACCATATATTTT
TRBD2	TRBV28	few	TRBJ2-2	CASSLSGLAGGANTGELFF	TGTGCCAGCAGCTTATCGGGACTAGCGGGGGGCGCGAACACCGGGGAGCTGTTTTTT
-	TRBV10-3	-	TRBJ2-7	CAIGENYEQYF	TGTGCCATCGGCGAGAATTACGAGCAGTACTTC
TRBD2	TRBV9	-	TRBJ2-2	CASRGTSGGPTGELFF	TGTGCCAGCAGGGGGACTAGCGGGGGTCCGACCGGGGAGCTGTTTTTT
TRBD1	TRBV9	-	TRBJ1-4	CASSVGGTGDEKLFF	TGTGCCAGCAGCGTAGGTGGGACAGGGGACGAAAAACTGTTTTTT
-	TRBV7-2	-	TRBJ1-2	CASSFTETNYGYTF	TGTGCCAGCAGCTTCACCGAGACTAACTATGGCTACACCTTC
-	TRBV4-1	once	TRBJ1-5	CASSQDLQGGRPQHF	TGCGCCAGCAGCCAAGATCTTCAGGGAGGCCGGCCCCAGCATTTT
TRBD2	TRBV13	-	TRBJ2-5	CASSPRALAGGQETQYF	TGTGCCAGCAGCCCACGAGCCCTAGCGGGGGGTCAAGAGACCCAGTACTTC
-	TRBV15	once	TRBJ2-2	CATSRDPATGELFF	TGTGCCACCAGCAGAGATCCGGCCACCGGGGAGCTGTTTTTT
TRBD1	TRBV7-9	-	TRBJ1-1	CASSPRQGSDTEAFF	TGTGCCAGCAGCCCCCGACAGGGATCCGACACTGAAGCTTTCTTT
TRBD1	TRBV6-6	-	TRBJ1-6	CASSLGGTWTGISSPLHF	TGTGCCAGCAGTCTTGGAGGGACCTGGACAGGGATTAGTTCACCCCTCCACTTT
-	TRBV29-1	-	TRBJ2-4	CSVGPLLDTRSGKNIQYF	TGCAGCGTTGGACCTCTCCTGGACACCCGCTCTGGCAAAAACATTCAGTACTTC
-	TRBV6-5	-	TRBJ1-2	CASRPGPDYGYTF	TGTGCCAGCAGACCGGGGCCAGACTATGGCTACACCTTC
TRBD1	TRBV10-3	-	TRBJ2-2	CAIPTGMNTGELFF	TGTGCCATTCCGACAGGGATGAACACCGGGGAGCTGTTTTTT
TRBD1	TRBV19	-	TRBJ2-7	CATSGQTTYEQYF	TGTGCCACTTCGGGACAGACAACCTACGAGCAGTACTTC
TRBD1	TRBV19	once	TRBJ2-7	CASSSTGSPSYEQYF	TGTGCCAGTAGCTCGACAGGGTCCCCTTCCTACGAGCAGTACTTC
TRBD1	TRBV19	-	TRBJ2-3	CASSSGTAFSWPDTQYF	TGTGCCAGTAGTTCCGGGACAGCTTTCAGCTGGCCAGATACGCAGTATTTT
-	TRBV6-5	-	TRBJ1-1	CASSYLTGGGNTEAFF	TGTGCCAGCAGTTACCTGACAGGTGGAGGCAACACTGAAGCTTTCTTT
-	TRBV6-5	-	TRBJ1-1	CASIGGLEAFF	TGTGCCAGCATCGGCGGGCTGGAAGCTTTCTTT
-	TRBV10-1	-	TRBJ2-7	CASSGEGTLYEQYF	TGCGCCAGCAGTGGCGAAGGGACCCTTTACGAGCAGTACTTC
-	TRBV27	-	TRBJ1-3	CASSLSVGGNTIYF	TGTGCCAGCAGTTTAAGCGTTGGTGGAAACACCATATATTTT
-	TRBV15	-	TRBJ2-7	CATSRPPYEQYF	TGTGCCACCAGCAGACCCCCCTACGAGCAGTACTTC
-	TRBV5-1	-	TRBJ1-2	CASSLLETKGGYTF	TGCGCCAGCAGCCTTCTGGAGACGAAGGGAGGCTACACCTTC
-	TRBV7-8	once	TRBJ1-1	CASSPRARIGPLNTEAFF	TGTGCCAGCAGCCCCCGGGCCCGCATTGGGCCTCTGAACACTGAAGCTTTCTTT
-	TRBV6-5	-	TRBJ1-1	CASSLGFNTEAFF	TGTGCCAGCAGCCTAGGGTTCAACACTGAAGCTTTCTTT
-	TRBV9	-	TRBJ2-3	CASSVGHRHRTDTQYF	TGTGCCAGCAGCGTAGGACACAGACACCGCACAGATACGCAGTATTTT
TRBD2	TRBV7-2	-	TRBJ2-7	CASSLGAGDYEQYF	TGTGCCAGCAGCTTAGGCGCGGGGGACTACGAGCAGTACTTC
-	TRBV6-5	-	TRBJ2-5	CASSYYGVGETQYF	TGTGCCAGCAGTTATTATGGGGTCGGAGAGACCCAGTACTTC
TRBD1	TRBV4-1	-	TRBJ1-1	CASSHVDRPNTEAFF	TGCGCCAGCAGCCACGTGGACAGGCCCAACACTGAAGCTTTCTTT
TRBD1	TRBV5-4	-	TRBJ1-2	CASSWDRDYGYTF	TGTGCCAGCAGCTGGGACAGGGACTATGGCTACACCTTC
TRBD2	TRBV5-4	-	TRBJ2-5	CASSLYGRGQETQYF	TGTGCCAGCAGCTTGTATGGGAGGGGTCAAGAGACCCAGTACTTC
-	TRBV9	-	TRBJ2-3	CASSVARGDTQYF	TGTGCCAGCAGCGTAGCTCGGGGAGATACGCAGTATTTT
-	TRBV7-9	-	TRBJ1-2	CASSLASDYGYTF	TGTGCCAGCAGCTTAGCTTCCGACTATGGCTACACCTTC
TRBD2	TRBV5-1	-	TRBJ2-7	CASSFGSGAYEQYF	TGCGCCAGCAGCTTCGGTAGCGGGGCTTACGAGCAGTACTTC
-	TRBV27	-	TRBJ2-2	CASRPDYTGELFF	TGTGCCAGCAGGCCCGACTACACCGGGGAGCTGTTTTTT
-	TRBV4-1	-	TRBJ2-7	CASSQRGHGALDEQYF	TGCGCCAGCAGCCAAAGGGGACACGGTGCATTGGACGAGCAGTACTTC